One sample yielded the 11 T cell receptor beta chains listed below, sequenced in a study of PD-1 blockade in classical Hodgkin lymphoma. Profiled with immunoSEQ multiplex PCR; TCRdb holds only in-frame clones, not every one. The top ten hold 9.4% of the sample, which has tens of thousands of clones, about three quarters seen once. The time point was: cycle 4 day 1 (C4D1), after less than 7 weeks of nivolumab. Brentuximab vedotin exposure varied, and every patient relapsed after autologous stem cell transplantation. Specimen: peripheral blood mononuclear cells (PBMCs), collected before the fourth cycle of nivolumab. These receptors were obtained from a human donor with classical Hodgkin lymphoma.

The rearrangement joins TRBV7-3 to TRBJ2-7, with D uncertain. V was cut by 5 bases and J by 1 base, with 12 bases left in between. This CDR3 is built from 14 residues. The V gene's germline CDR1 is SGHTA and CDR2 FQGTGA. The CDR3, as DNA: TGTGCCAGCAGCCAAGGATCTGGATCCTACGAGCAGTACTTC. Protein product: CASSQGSGSYEQYF.

The gene calls are TRBV10-3 and TRBJ2-3; 10 bases line up with TRBD2. CDR1 and CDR2 (germline): ENHRY, SYGVKD. CDR3 length: 18 residues. Trimming cost V 5 bases and J 4 bases; bases outside gene matches: 15. CDR3 bases: TGTGCCATCAGTCCCGGGACTAGCGACCCGCGCAGGGCAGATACGCAGTATTTT. Translated: CAISPGTSDPRRADTQYF.

The V call is TRBV19, the J call TRBJ2-7; 8 bases fit TRBD1. The CDR3 runs 14 residues. Germline V gene sequence: CDR1 LNHDA, CDR2 SQIVND (reference sequence). Germline trimming cut 7 bases from V and 2 bases from J; bases unmatched to any gene: 7. CDR3 amino acids: CASNDRGIPYEQYF. CDR3 bases: TGTGCCAGTAACGACAGGGGAATCCCCTACGAGCAGTACTTC.

The V call is TRBV7-9, the J call TRBJ1-4, with D possibly being TRBD1 (5 bases). The CDR3 is 18 amino acids. Germline V gene sequence: CDR1 SEHNR, CDR2 FQNEAQ (reference sequence). Trimming pared 4 bases from V and 0 bases from J, leaving 18 bases between. CDR3 bases: TGTGCCAGCAGCTATAAGGGAACAGGACTTCCAACTAATGAAAAACTGTTTTTT. Protein: CASSYKGTGLPTNEKLFF.

The CDR3 reads CASSLTAGSDYEQYF. The CDR3 DNA reads TGTGCCAGCAGCTTGACGGCAGGGTCGGACTACGAGCAGTACTTC. The chain uses TRBV11-2 and TRBJ2-7; TRBD1 is a possible D gene (5 bases). Germline V gene sequence: CDR1 SGHAT, CDR2 FQNNGV. V dropped 3 bases and J dropped 3 bases, with 15 bases sitting between them. There are 15 residues in the CDR3. Full variable domain (remainder filled in from reference TRBV11-2 and TRBJ2-7): EAGVAQSPRYKIIEKRQSVAFWCNPISGHATLYWYQQILGQGPKLLIQFQNNGVVDDSQLPKDRFSAERLKGVDSTLKIQPAKLEDSAVYLCASSLTAGSDYEQYFGPGTRLTVT.

The genes are TRBV15 and TRBJ2-7; maybe TRBD2 (7 bases). Looked up from germline, CDR1 is LNHNV and CDR2 is YYDKDF (reference sequence). CDR3 length equals 14 residues. Trimming shortened V by 5 bases and J by 4 bases, and 15 bases separated the two germline ends. The CDR3 reads CATSEGGRRYEQYF. CDR3 in DNA: TGTGCCACCAGCGAGGGGGGGCGCCGATACGAGCAGTACTTC.

The rearrangement uses TRBV15 and TRBJ2-1; 16 bases are shared with TRBD2. J gave up 8 bases and V 1 base, and 5 bases lay outside the gene matches. The germline gives CDR1 LNHNV, CDR2 YYDKDF (reference sequence). The CDR3 is 17 amino acids. DNA for the CDR3: TGTGCCACCAGCAGAGTTGGGACTAGCGGGAGGGGCTATGAGCAGTTCTTC. Protein product: CATSRVGTSGRGYEQFF. The full variable domain, with the rest looked up from reference TRBV15 and TRBJ2-1, is DAMVIQNPRYQVTQFGKPVTLSCSQTLNHNVMYWYQQKSSQAPKLLFHYYDKDFNNEADTPDNFQSRRPNTSFCFLDIRSPGLGDTAMYLCATSRVGTSGRGYEQFFGPGTRLTVL.

This rearrangement joins TRBV7-9 to TRBJ2-4, with TRBD1 as a possible D gene (6 bases). V lost 5 bases and J lost 3, with 17 bases in between. The CDR3 covers 16 residues. CDR1 and CDR2 (germline): SEHNR, FQNEAQ (reference sequence). In DNA, the CDR3 is TGTGCCAGCAGCCCCCGAGGACAGACCAACAAAAACATTCAGTACTTC. Translation: CASSPRGQTNKNIQYF. The full variable domain, rest sourced from reference TRBV7-9 and TRBJ2-4, is DTGVSQNPRHKITKRGQNVTFRCDPISEHNRLYWYRQTLGQGPEFLTYFQNEAQLEKSRLLSDRFSAERPKGSFSTLEIQRTEQGDSAMYLCASSPRGQTNKNIQYFGAGTRLSVL.

The chain has TRBV20-1 and TRBJ2-4; D unclear. Trimming pared 3 bases from V and 8 bases from J, leaving 5 bases between. CDR1 DFQATT and CDR2 SNEGSKA come from the germline V gene (reference sequence). The CDR3 totals 10 residues. The CDR3, as DNA: TGCAGTGCTAGGATGGACATTCAGTACTTC. Translation: CSARMDIQYF.

The chain uses TRBV10-3 and TRBJ1-1; D call uncertain. The V end lost 1 base, the J end lost 0 bases, and 9 bases lay between the germline ends. The CDR3 sequence is 15 residues long. Germline CDR1 is ENHRY and CDR2 is SYGVKD. CDR3 nucleotide sequence: TGTGCCATCAGTGAGTTTTACAGAGTGAACACTGAAGCTTTCTTT. This sequence encodes CAISEFYRVNTEAFF.

The chain joins TRBV6-6 to TRBJ1-5; D remains unclear. Germline-derived CDR1 and CDR2 are MNHNY and SVGAGI (reference sequence). Trimming stripped 6 bases from V and 4 bases from J, with 16 bases between. This CDR3 spans 15 amino acids. Here the CDR3 reads CASRVVGEGNQPQHF. Here the CDR3 DNA reads TGTGCCAGCAGGGTTGTCGGGGAGGGAAATCAGCCCCAGCATTTT.